What follows are 29 T cell receptor beta chains derived from one specimen sequenced in a study of CD8 T cells in ankylosing spondylitis. TCRdb redid the calling of the 5' RACE reads with MiXCR, one entry per CDR3 protein. The sample has 39,000 or so distinct CDR3 sequences; approximately 10% are singletons. The sample was blood, either unsorted or a sorted T cell fraction (not recorded which). The receptors stem from a male donor with ankylosing spondylitis or in good health (not recorded which).

This clonotype has ten or more counts. The chain recombines TRBV6-2 or TRBV6-3 with TRBJ2-7; 13 bases agree with TRBD2. Germline-derived CDR1 and CDR2 are MNHEY and SVGEGT. With 0 bases clipped from V and 4 bases from J, the junction kept 9 bases outside the gene matches. The CDR3 is 18 residues long. CDR3 region: CASSYSIGLAGEEYEQYF. CDR3 DNA sequence: TGTGCCAGCAGTTACTCGATCGGACTAGCGGGAGAGGAGTACGAGCAGTACTTC.

This clonotype was seen many times. The rearrangement joins TRBV12-3 or TRBV12-4 to TRBJ2-3; TRBD1 agrees at 8 bases. With 8 bases clipped from V and 14 bases from J, the junction kept 9 bases outside the gene matches. The CDR3 loop spans 11 amino acids. DNA of the CDR3: TGTGCCAGCGGGTTGGGGGACAGGCGGTATTTT. This sequence encodes CASGLGDRRYF.

This clonotype showed up just a few times. CDR3 nucleotide sequence: TGTGCCAGCAGCCAAGACGGACAGGGCTACGAGCAGTACTTC. Encoded protein: CASSQDGQGYEQYF. The V gene is TRBV3-1, the J gene TRBJ2-7, with TRBD1 identical over 8 bases. This CDR3 has 14 residues. J lost 3 bases, V lost 0 bases, and 1 base had no gene match. CDR1 and CDR2 (germline): LGHDT, YNNKEL (reference sequence).

This clonotype appeared many times. CDR3 region: CASGLVGLGNTGELFF. The CDR3 DNA sequence: TGTGCTAGTGGTTTGGTAGGGTTGGGGAACACCGGGGAGCTGTTTTTT. The chain combines TRBV12-5 with TRBJ2-2; D is undetermined. CDR3 length: 16 residues. Germline CDR1 and CDR2: LGHNT and FRNRAP. V was cut by 0 bases and J by 1 base, with 9 bases left in between.

V and J are TRBV6-5 and TRBJ1-6; no firm D call. The CDR3 loop spans 16 amino acids. V was cut by 0 bases and J by 6 bases, with 12 bases left in between. Germline V gives CDR1 MNHEY, CDR2 SVGAGI. The CDR3 DNA reads as TGTGCCAGCAGTTACTCCTCCCAGCTACTTAATTCACCCCTCCACTTT. Protein: CASSYSSQLLNSPLHF.

The chain carries TRBV25-1 and TRBJ2-7; 8 positions match TRBD2. CDR3 length equals 13 residues. V shed 5 bases and J 3 bases; nucleotides not matched to a gene: 3. Germline assignment: CDR1 MGHDK and CDR2 SYGVNS. The CDR3 here is CASSTSGFYEQYF. CDR3 nucleotides: TGTGCCAGCAGTACTAGCGGCTTCTACGAGCAGTACTTC.

For this clonotype: One end of the junction fails to match germline, which may point to a read error. The chain couples TRBV19 to TRBJ2-3; 9 positions match TRBD2. Germline CDR1 and CDR2: LNHDA and SQIVND (reference sequence). The CDR3 is 14 residues long. CDR3 sequence reads: CASNIAGGTDTQYF. The CDR3 DNA sequence: TGTGCCAGTAATATAGCGGGAGGCACAGATACGCAGTATTTT.

In its sample, this clonotype was seen many times. CDR3 sequence: CASRAAAQETQYF. The CDR3 coding sequence is TGTGCCAGCAGGGCGGCGGCCCAAGAGACCCAGTACTTC. The chain links TRBV25-1 to TRBJ2-5; no definite D call. The germline gives CDR1 MGHDK, CDR2 SYGVNS. This CDR3 is 13 amino acids long. Deletions cut 6 bases from V and 1 base from J, with 9 bases between.

At least ten counts were recorded for this clonotype. The DNA for the CDR3 is TGTGCCAGCAGCTTTGGCGGGGCAGATACGCAGTATTTT. Amino acids: CASSFGGADTQYF. J is TRBJ2-3 and V is TRBV7-8; the D gene is possibly TRBD2 (6 bases). Germline CDR1 and CDR2: SGHVS and FQNEAQ. This CDR3 is 13 amino acids long. V shed 3 bases and J shed 4 bases, with 8 bases lying between them.

This clonotype was observed at least ten times. The genes are TRBV4-1 and TRBJ2-7, with a weak D call TRBD2 (6 bases). Germline CDR1 is MGHRA and CDR2 is YSYEKL. V shed 1 base and J shed 3 bases, with 13 bases lying between them. The CDR3 length is 15 residues. Here the CDR3 DNA reads TGCGCCAGCAGCCAAGTATTAGGAGGGAACTACGAGCAGTACTTC. Translating it yields CASSQVLGGNYEQYF.

This clonotype was seen at least ten times. The V call is TRBV12-5, the J call TRBJ2-1, with D unclear. This CDR3 has 14 residues. Trimming cost V 5 bases and J 2 bases, with 10 bases left between them. The germline V gene has CDR1 LGHNT and CDR2 FRNRAP. CDR3 nucleotides: TGTGCTAGTGGTCGCGAGGCCCCCTACAATGAGCAGTTCTTC. Translating it yields CASGREAPYNEQFF.

The sample holds many counts of this clonotype. This chain links TRBV11-2 with TRBJ1-3; 7 bases line up with TRBD1. J lost 7 bases, V lost 5 bases, and 5 bases had no gene match. There are 13 residues in the CDR3. CDR1 and CDR2 from the germline V gene are SGHAT and FQNNGV. The CDR3 reads CASSADRANTIYF. DNA for the CDR3: TGTGCCAGCAGCGCCGACAGGGCTAACACCATATATTTT.

This clonotype was seen only a few times. The rearrangement uses TRBV6-5 and TRBJ2-5, with 9 nucleotides matching TRBD1. From germline, CDR1 is MNHEY and CDR2 SVGAGI. V lost 2 bases and J lost 2; bases outside the gene matches: 9. The CDR3 runs to 17 residues. DNA for the CDR3: TGTGCCAGCAGTTACAGGACAGGGGCCCCCCTACAAGAGACCCAGTACTTC. Amino acid sequence: CASSYRTGAPLQETQYF.

This clonotype was picked up many times. The chain combines TRBV7-9 with TRBJ2-7; D is ambiguous. Trimming stripped 5 bases from V and 2 bases from J, with 13 bases between. There are 14 residues in the CDR3. Germline-derived CDR1 and CDR2 are SEHNR and FQNEAQ (reference sequence). The CDR3 bases are TGTGCCAGCAGCCATCCTAGACTGCCCTACGAGCAGTACTTC. Residues: CASSHPRLPYEQYF.

This clonotype is deemed medium-sized. The chain couples TRBV20-1 to TRBJ1-2, with a possible D match to TRBD1 (6 bases). The V gene's germline CDR1 is DFQATT and CDR2 SNEGSKA (reference sequence). The V and J ends lost 1 base and 8 bases respectively, with 20 bases between them. This CDR3 has 15 amino acids. CDR3 in DNA: TGCAGTGCTAGAGCCCCGGACAGTCTCATAAGAGGCTACACCTTC. This encodes CSARAPDSLIRGYTF.

This clonotype was seen at least ten times. This chain joins TRBV5-1 and TRBJ1-1, with TRBD1 matching over 9 bases. The trim removed 4 bases at V and 5 bases at J, leaving 6 bases unmatched. Germline CDR1 reads SGHRS; CDR2 reads YFSETQ. This CDR3 comprises 14 residues. CDR3 coding DNA: TGCGCCAGCAGCCCGGGACAGGGAGATACTGAAGCTTTCTTT. Residues: CASSPGQGDTEAFF.

This clonotype was counted ten times or more. The rearrangement links TRBV12-3 or TRBV12-4 to TRBJ1-5, with 8 nucleotides matching TRBD1. J lost 5 bases, V lost 2 bases, and 5 bases had no gene match. CDR3 length: 15 residues. In nucleotides, the CDR3 is TGTGCCAGCAGTTTATCGGGACAGGCGCATCAGCCCCAGCATTTT. Translating it yields CASSLSGQAHQPQHF.

This clonotype has a count of ten or more. J is TRBJ2-7 and V is TRBV20-1, with D possibly TRBD1 on 5 matching bases. This CDR3 is built from 14 residues. The V end was cut by 6 bases, the J end by 0 bases, with 15 bases between. Germline V gene lookup returns CDR1 DFQATT and CDR2 SNEGSKA (reference sequence). In nucleotides, the CDR3 is TGCAGTGCCCCTCGGACAAGGAGCTCCTACGAGCAGTACTTC. It translates to CSAPRTRSSYEQYF.

The table lists this clonotype with many counts. The V call is TRBV6-1, the J call TRBJ2-4; 8 nucleotides line up with TRBD1. Germline-derived CDR1 and CDR2 are MNHNS and SASEGT. CDR3 length: 15 residues. The J segment lost 8 bases and the V segment lost 3 bases, leaving 9 bases of the junction unmatched. The CDR3 coding sequence is TGTGCCAGCAGTGATATGGGCAGGGGGCCTGACATTCAGTACTTC. As protein: CASSDMGRGPDIQYF.

The sample holds a few counts of this clonotype. A much larger clone differs by one base, so this may be a read error. J is TRBJ1-1 and V is TRBV20-1, with D hard to call. Per the germline V gene, CDR1 is DFQATT and CDR2 is SNEGSKA (reference sequence). This CDR3 comprises 13 residues. The CDR3, as DNA: TGCAGTGCTAGAAGACGGATGAACCCTGAAGCTTTCTTT. Translation: CSARRRMNPEAFF.

This clonotype came up many times. This chain uses TRBV20-1 with TRBJ1-2; D is uncertain. There are 11 residues in the CDR3. Trimming stripped 1 base from V and 6 bases from J, with 6 bases between. In germline, CDR1 is DFQATT, CDR2 SNEGSKA (reference sequence). In DNA, the CDR3 is TGCAGTGCTAGAGTAGGACATGGCTACACCTTC. Translated: CSARVGHGYTF.

This clonotype was seen at least ten times. The chain recombines TRBV12-3 or TRBV12-4 with TRBJ2-7; 9 bases agree with TRBD2. J was trimmed by 2 bases and V by 3 bases; bases with no gene match: 5. The CDR3 has 15 amino acids. Written as DNA, the CDR3 is TGTGCCAGCAGTTTTGCGTCTAGCGGGACCTACGAGCAGTACTTC. This sequence encodes CASSFASSGTYEQYF.

At least ten counts were recorded for this clonotype. The rearrangement joins TRBV3-1 to TRBJ2-7, with TRBD2 identical over 12 bases. The J segment lost 2 bases and the V segment lost 4 bases, leaving 6 bases of the junction unmatched. CDR1 and CDR2 (germline): LGHDT, YNNKEL (reference sequence). The CDR3 is made up of 16 amino acids. CDR3 in amino acids: CASSPQGTSGPYEQYF. DNA for the CDR3: TGTGCCAGCAGCCCCCAGGGGACTAGCGGGCCCTACGAGCAGTACTTC.

This clonotype has a handful of counts. The rearrangement joins TRBV4-3 to TRBJ2-1; no firm D call. The CDR3 consists of 14 residues. The V gene's germline CDR1 is LGHNA and CDR2 YSLEER. Trimming cost V 1 base and J 0 bases, with 4 bases left between them. The CDR3 nucleotides are TGCGCCAGCAGCCAAGGTGGCTCCTACAATGAGCAGTTCTTC. Its protein product is CASSQGGSYNEQFF.

There are many counts of this clonotype. This rearrangement joins TRBV19 to TRBJ2-1; a weak D match, TRBD1 (5 bases). V was trimmed by 10 bases and J by 5 bases, leaving 6 bases between them. Per the germline V gene, CDR1 is LNHDA and CDR2 is SQIVND (reference sequence). The CDR3 runs 10 residues. CDR3 nucleotides: TGTGCCACCAGGGACAATGAGCAGTTCTTC. Translating gives CATRDNEQFF.

Turning to this clonotype: This may arise from a read error, as a much more abundant clone is one base away. The rearrangement joins TRBV7-3 to TRBJ2-3, with D uncertain. This CDR3 contains 15 residues. Germline V gene sequence: CDR1 SGHTA, CDR2 FQGTGA. Written as DNA, the CDR3 is TGTGCCAGCAGCTTAAGAGGCATTAACACAGATGCGCAGTATTTT. It encodes CASSLRGINTDAQYF.

At least ten counts were recorded for this clonotype. The chain recombines TRBV19 with TRBJ2-1; D is perhaps TRBD2 (5 bases). The ends were cut back, 1 base at V and 8 bases at J, with 12 bases in the middle. The CDR3 has 14 amino acids. Germline V gene data show CDR1 as LNHDA and CDR2 as SQIVND (reference sequence). Here the CDR3 DNA reads TGTGCCAGTAGTATAGCGGGAATAGGTGATGAGCAGTTCTTC. The encoded protein is CASSIAGIGDEQFF.

In its sample, this clonotype was seen many times. The chain uses TRBV4-2 and TRBJ2-7; TRBD1 matches 8 bases. The CDR3 loop spans 16 amino acids. J lost 7 bases, V lost 0 bases, and 11 bases had no gene match. The germline gives CDR1 LGHNA, CDR2 YNFKEQ. CDR3 nucleotide sequence: TGTGCCAGCAGCCAAGACTCAGATGGGACAGGTAAAGAGCAGTACTTC. It translates to CASSQDSDGTGKEQYF.

This clonotype was seen only a few times. This chain links TRBV7-3 with TRBJ2-5; D is possibly TRBD2 (6 bases). Germline loops: CDR1 SGHTA, CDR2 FQGTGA. The CDR3 has 16 residues. Trimming stripped 6 bases from V and 5 bases from J, with 22 bases between. CDR3 residues: CASSRALASNRETQYF. CDR3 nucleotide sequence: TGTGCCAGCAGTCGCGCACTAGCCTCCAACCGGGAGACCCAGTACTTC. Complete variable domain (other parts from reference TRBV7-3 and TRBJ2-5): GAGVSQTPSNKVTEKGKYVELRCDPISGHTALYWYRQSLGQGPEFLIYFQGTGAADDSGLPNDRFFAVRPEGSVSTLKIQRTERGDSAVYLCASSRALASNRETQYFGPGTRLLVL.